This passage covers 17 T cell receptor beta chains from one sample sequenced in a study of OX40 agonist ivuxolimab in advanced cancers. This table comes from immunoSEQ multiplex PCR, and its TCRdb copy is limited to in-frame clones, with some not included. Of about 150,000 clones in the sample, approximately 94% were seen once. Sequenced here: CD4+ or CD8+ T cells sorted from blood, sampled in a trial of the OX40 agonist ivuxolimab. Every receptor here comes from an adult with an advanced solid tumor such as melanoma, head and neck, liver or kidney cancer.

The CDR3 nucleotides read TGTGCCAGCTCACTAATACAGGGGAACACTGAAGCTTTCTTT. Translating gives CASSLIQGNTEAFF. The rearrangement joins TRBV18 to TRBJ1-1; D is perhaps TRBD1 (6 bases). The germline V gene has CDR1 KGHSH and CDR2 LQKENI. The ends were cut back, 4 bases at V and 1 base at J, with 10 bases in the middle. This CDR3 contains 14 residues.

This chain joins TRBV5-4 and TRBJ2-3, with TRBD2 as a possible D gene (5 bases). V lost 4 bases to trimming and J lost 3 bases, with 15 bases between them. Germline CDR1 is SGHNT and CDR2 is YYREEE (reference sequence). CDR3 size: 15 residues. CDR3 DNA: TGTGCCAGCAGCCCCGCCCCTACGGGAACAGATACGCAGTATTTT. Its translation is CASSPAPTGTDTQYF.

The chain joins TRBV27 to TRBJ1-1, with a possible D match to TRBD1 (6 bases). From germline, CDR1 is MNHEY and CDR2 SMNVEV (reference sequence). The V and J ends lost 5 bases and 10 bases respectively, with 17 bases between them. The length of the CDR3 is 13 residues. CDR3 loop: CASSPPGHLGAFF. The CDR3 region has the DNA TGTGCCAGCAGTCCCCCGGGACACCTTGGAGCTTTCTTT.

V and J are TRBV5-1 and TRBJ2-1, with 7 bases aligning to TRBD1. J lost 0 bases, V lost 3 bases, and 3 bases had no gene match. CDR3 length: 15 residues. The germline gives CDR1 SGHRS, CDR2 YFSETQ. For the CDR3, the DNA is TGCGCCAGCAGCTCGGGACAGACCTCCTACAATGAGCAGTTCTTC. This gives the protein CASSSGQTSYNEQFF. Full variable domain (remainder filled in from reference TRBV5-1 and TRBJ2-1): KAGVTQTPRYLIKTRGQQVTLSCSPISGHRSVSWYQQTPGQGLQFLFEYFSETQRNKGNFPGRFSGRQFSNSRSEMNVSTLELGDSALYLCASSSGQTSYNEQFFGPGTRLTVL.

V usage is TRBV5-1 and J usage is TRBJ2-3, with TRBD2 identical over 11 bases. V shed 8 bases and J 0 bases; nucleotides not matched to a gene: 14. The CDR3 has 18 amino acids. Germline loops: CDR1 SGHRS, CDR2 YFSETQ. In DNA, the CDR3 is TGCGCCAGTTCGTTGGGGGCTAGCGGGAGGTCTAGCACAGATACGCAGTATTTT. Its translation: CASSLGASGRSSTDTQYF.

V and J are TRBV7-2 and TRBJ2-5, with D uncertain. The CDR3 runs to 13 residues. With 1 base removed from V and 2 bases from J, the gap between germline ends came to 5 bases. CDR1 and CDR2 from the germline V gene are SGHTA and FQGNSA. The CDR3, as DNA: TGTGCCAGCAGCTTAGTGGGTCAAGAGACCCAGTACTTC. Translating gives CASSLVGQETQYF.

This chain joins TRBV18 and TRBJ2-5, with 7 bases lining up with TRBD1. This CDR3 comprises 14 residues. Germline loops: CDR1 KGHSH, CDR2 LQKENI. Losses at the gene ends were 1 base for V and 4 bases for J; bases not matched to a gene: 3. The CDR3 nucleotides are TGTGCCAGCTCACCACAGGGGGCAGGAGAGACCCAGTACTTC. Amino acids: CASSPQGAGETQYF.

The chain couples TRBV9 to TRBJ1-2; possibly TRBD1 for D (5 bases). Trimming stripped 0 bases from V and 6 bases from J, with 12 bases between. In germline, CDR1 is SGDLS, CDR2 YYNGEE. CDR3 size: 14 residues. DNA for the CDR3: TGTGCCAGCAGCGTAGATAGCAGGGAACATGGCTACACCTTC. Translation gives CASSVDSREHGYTF. The entire variable domain, with the rest obtained from reference TRBV9 and TRBJ1-2, is as follows: DSGVTQTPKHLITATGQRVTLRCSPRSGDLSVYWYQQSLDQGLQFLIQYYNGEERAKGNILERFSAQQFPDLHSELNLSSLELGDSALYFCASSVDSREHGYTFGSGTRLTVV.

The V and J genes are TRBV27 and TRBJ1-2; D is perhaps TRBD1 (6 bases). CDR3 length equals 18 residues. Germline assignment: CDR1 MNHEY and CDR2 SMNVEV (reference sequence). The V gene lost 4 bases and the J gene lost 2 bases, with 23 bases spanning the gap. The CDR3 coding sequence is TGTGCCAGCAGTTCGTGGTGGGTACAGGGTTCCTGGAACTATGGCTACACCTTC. Its protein product is CASSSWWVQGSWNYGYTF.

V gene TRBV18 combines with J gene TRBJ2-5; 9 nucleotides agree with TRBD1. The CDR3 spans 15 residues. V was clipped by 3 bases and J by 5 bases; unmatched bases: 7. The germline CDR1 and CDR2 sequences are KGHSH and LQKENI. The CDR3 protein is CASSPRQGGAETQYF. CDR3 nucleotide sequence: TGTGCCAGCTCACCCCGACAGGGGGGGGCGGAGACCCAGTACTTC.

V is TRBV10-3 and J is TRBJ2-1, with D possibly TRBD1 on 6 matching bases. This CDR3 spans 12 amino acids. Trimming stripped 7 bases from V and 5 bases from J, with 9 bases between. Per germline, CDR1 ENHRY and CDR2 SYGVKD. The CDR3 loop is CAIKDRDNEQFF. Here the CDR3 DNA reads TGTGCCATCAAGGACAGAGACAATGAGCAGTTCTTC.

The rearrangement joins TRBV19 to TRBJ2-1, with 9 bases matching TRBD1. CDR3 length: 15 residues. V shed 3 bases and J 4 bases; nucleotides not matched to a gene: 4. Per germline, CDR1 LNHDA and CDR2 SQIVND (reference sequence). The CDR3 sequence: CASSISTGGYNEQFF. The CDR3 DNA sequence: TGTGCCAGTAGTATTTCGACAGGGGGTTACAATGAGCAGTTCTTC.

CDR3 nucleotides: TGTGCCAGCAGTGACCGACTAGCGGGAGGCAATGAGCAGTTCTTC. This codes for CASSDRLAGGNEQFF. The rearrangement uses TRBV27 and TRBJ2-1, with TRBD2 matching 13 bases. The length of the CDR3 is 15 residues. V gave up 5 bases and J gave up 6 bases; unmatched junction bases: 4. CDR1 is MNHEY, CDR2 SMNVEV, per germline (reference sequence).

The chain carries TRBV11-2 and TRBJ1-2; unclear D gene. The CDR3 loop spans 12 amino acids. The germline V and J ends were trimmed by 2 bases and 4 bases, with 5 bases remaining between them. CDR1 SGHAT and CDR2 FQNNGV come from the germline V gene. CDR3 sequence (DNA): TGTGCCAGCAGCTTAAATCTCTATGGCTACACCTTC. This encodes CASSLNLYGYTF.

V is TRBV9 and J is TRBJ2-5, with no clear D. The V end was cut by 0 bases, the J end by 5 bases, with 11 bases between. This CDR3 is built from 14 residues. The germline V gene encodes CDR1 SGDLS and CDR2 YYNGEE. CDR3 in DNA: TGTGCCAGCAGCGTAGACGTAGACCGGGAGACCCAGTACTTC. This sequence encodes CASSVDVDRETQYF.

This clone was detected once. The CDR3 bases are TGTGCCAGCAGCTTGGGGTATAACTACCCGGACGAGCAGTACTTC. Encoded protein: CASSLGYNYPDEQYF. The rearrangement uses TRBV7-3 and TRBJ2-7, with unresolved D. Germline V lookup: CDR1 SGHTA, CDR2 FQGTGA. Between the trimmed V and J ends, which lost 3 bases and 5 bases, there was a span of 17 bases. This CDR3 is 15 amino acids long.

This sequence joins TRBV9 and TRBJ1-6; D gene unclear. Trimming pared 5 bases from V and 7 bases from J, leaving 13 bases between. CDR1 and CDR2 (germline): SGDLS, YYNGEE. CDR3 length: 14 residues. The CDR3 protein is CASSPGRWNSPLHF. The CDR3 bases are TGTGCCAGCAGTCCTGGGAGGTGGAATTCACCCCTCCACTTT. The full variable domain, rest sourced from reference TRBV9 and TRBJ1-6, is DSGVTQTPKHLITATGQRVTLRCSPRSGDLSVYWYQQSLDQGLQFLIQYYNGEERAKGNILERFSAQQFPDLHSELNLSSLELGDSALYFCASSPGRWNSPLHFGNGTRLTVT.